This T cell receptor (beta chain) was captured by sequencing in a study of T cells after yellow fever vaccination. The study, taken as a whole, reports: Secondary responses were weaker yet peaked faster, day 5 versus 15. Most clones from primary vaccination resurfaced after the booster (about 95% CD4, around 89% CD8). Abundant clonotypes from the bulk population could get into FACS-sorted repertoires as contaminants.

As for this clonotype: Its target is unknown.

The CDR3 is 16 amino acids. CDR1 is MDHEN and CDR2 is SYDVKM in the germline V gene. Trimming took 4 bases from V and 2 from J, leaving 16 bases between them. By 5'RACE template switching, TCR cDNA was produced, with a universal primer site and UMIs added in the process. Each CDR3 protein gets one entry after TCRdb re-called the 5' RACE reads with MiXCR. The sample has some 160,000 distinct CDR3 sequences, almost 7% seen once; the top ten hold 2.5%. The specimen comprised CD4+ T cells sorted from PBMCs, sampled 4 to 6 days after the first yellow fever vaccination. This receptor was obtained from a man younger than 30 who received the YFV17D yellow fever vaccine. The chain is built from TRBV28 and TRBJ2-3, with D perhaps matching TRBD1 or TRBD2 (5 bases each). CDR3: CASSWDHKALTDTQYF. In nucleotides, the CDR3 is TGTGCCAGCAGTTGGGACCACAAAGCTCTCACAGATACGCAGTATTTT.